This is a list of T cell receptor beta chains from one sample in a study of spatial heterogeneity in lung cancer. TCRdb fed the 5' RACE reads into MiXCR, producing one record per CDR3 protein. The table shows approximately 43,000 distinct CDR3 sequences, with roughly a tenth occurring only once. The sequencing here drew on PBMCs, taken at follow-up. The origin of the receptors is a female donor with early-stage non-small cell lung cancer. Both conserved end residues are part of each CDR3. Fields, in order: J gene, V gene, clone size, D gene, CDR3 protein, CDR3 DNA. The D gene is left open where the match is weak. The size entry is marked missing in some rows and otherwise reads once, few, many or a size class.

TRBJ1-2	TRBV19	NA	TRBD1	CASSIDGQGGYTF	TGTGCCAGTAGTATAGACGGACAGGGTGGATACACCTTC
TRBJ1-5	TRBV2	NA	NA	CASSEGRARDQPQHF	TGTGCCAGCAGTGAAGGCAGGGCTCGCGATCAGCCCCAGCATTTT
TRBJ2-7	TRBV14	few	NA	CASSQGTASDEQYF	TGTGCCAGCAGCCAAGGGACAGCCAGCGACGAGCAGTACTTC
TRBJ1-4	TRBV2	many	NA	CASSEAPGEKLFF	TGTGCCAGCAGTGAAGCGCCCGGGGAAAAACTGTTTTTT
TRBJ2-2	TRBV5-1	many	NA	CASSLAGTNTGELFF	TGCGCCAGCAGCTTGGCCGGGACGAACACCGGGGAGCTGTTTTTT
TRBJ2-3	TRBV20-1	NA	NA	CSAREDWGTDTQYF	TGCAGTGCTAGAGAGGACTGGGGCACAGATACGCAGTATTTT
TRBJ1-6	TRBV9	NA	NA	CANSLFEGHIPNSPLHF	TGTGCCAACAGCCTCTTTGAGGGCCATATTCCTAATTCACCCCTCCACTTT
TRBJ2-2	TRBV3-1	NA	TRBD1	CASSLLTGAGELFF	TGTGCCAGCAGCCTATTGACAGGGGCCGGGGAGCTGTTTTTT
TRBJ2-7	TRBV5-1	NA	NA	CASSLAGIYEQYF	TGCGCCAGCAGCTTGGCAGGCATCTACGAGCAGTACTTC
TRBJ2-2	TRBV4-3	many	NA	CASSQDHFSGELFF	TGCGCCAGCAGCCAAGACCATTTTTCCGGGGAGCTGTTTTTT
TRBJ2-2	TRBV2	many	NA	CASSEGQNTGELFF	TGTGCCAGCAGTGAGGGCCAGAACACCGGGGAGCTGTTTTTT
TRBJ1-5	TRBV20-1	NA	NA	CSVPPGTSNQPQHF	TGCAGTGTCCCTCCCGGGACGAGCAATCAGCCCCAGCATTTT
TRBJ2-7	TRBV7-2	NA	NA	CASSRSYISYEQYF	TGTGCCAGCAGCCGATCTTATATATCCTACGAGCAGTACTTC
TRBJ1-2	TRBV4-1	many	NA	CASSPPGGGYTF	TGCGCCAGCAGCCCCCCTGGGGGCGGCTACACCTTC
TRBJ2-5	TRBV9	few	TRBD1	CASSVGTGSGETQYF	TGTGCCAGCAGCGTGGGGACAGGTTCCGGGGAGACCCAGTACTTC
TRBJ2-5	TRBV5-1	many	NA	CASSLWGPETQYF	TGCGCCAGCAGCTTGTGGGGACCAGAGACCCAGTACTTC
TRBJ2-5	TRBV9	NA	TRBD2	CASSVVGTSEETQYF	TGTGCCAGCAGCGTAGTGGGGACTAGCGAAGAGACCCAGTACTTC
TRBJ1-6	TRBV14	many	NA	CASSQTLYSPLHF	TGTGCCAGCAGCCAGACGCTCTATTCACCCCTCCACTTT
TRBJ2-5	TRBV7-2	NA	TRBD2	CASSPGASGGLGETQYF	TGTGCCAGCAGCCCCGGGGCTAGCGGGGGGTTAGGAGAGACCCAGTACTTC
TRBJ1-6	TRBV20-1	NA	NA	CSARQALYNSPLHF	TGCAGTGCTAGACAGGCCCTCTATAATTCACCCCTCCACTTT
TRBJ2-7	TRBV2	few	TRBD1	CATDPGTATYEQYF	TGTGCCACAGATCCGGGGACAGCTACCTACGAGCAGTACTTC
TRBJ2-3	TRBV7-6	many	NA	CASSPRTASSTDTQYF	TGTGCCAGCAGCCCCAGGACTGCCTCTAGCACAGATACGCAGTATTTT
TRBJ2-3	TRBV5-6	many	NA	CASSLGDTQYF	TGTGCCAGCAGCTTGGGGGATACGCAGTATTTT
TRBJ1-5	TRBV28	few	NA	CASRSPLGQVVNQPQHF	TGTGCCAGCAGATCCCCTTTGGGGCAGGTCGTCAATCAGCCCCAGCATTTT
TRBJ1-1	TRBV7-6	NA	TRBD1	CASSLGTGSTEAFF	TGTGCCAGCAGCTTAGGGACAGGGAGTACTGAAGCTTTCTTT
TRBJ1-5	TRBV2	few	NA	CASRLLRGSYQPQHF	TGTGCCAGCAGATTACTCCGGGGCTCGTATCAGCCCCAGCATTTT
TRBJ1-1	TRBV7-9	many	TRBD1	CASSGDDRVTEAFF	TGTGCCAGCAGCGGCGACGACAGGGTGACTGAAGCTTTCTTT
TRBJ1-2	TRBV20-1	NA	NA	CSAQTANYGYTF	TGCAGTGCCCAGACAGCGAACTATGGCTACACCTTC
TRBJ2-7	TRBV6-6	NA	NA	CASIPGRDSYEQYF	TGTGCCAGCATTCCCGGACGGGACTCCTACGAGCAGTACTTC
TRBJ2-1	TRBV29-1	NA	NA	CSVEPQGYEQFF	TGCAGCGTAGAACCACAGGGTTATGAGCAGTTCTTC
TRBJ1-6	TRBV12-3/TRBV12-4	NA	NA	CASSGGFPDSPLHF	TGTGCCAGCAGCGGAGGTTTCCCAGATTCACCCCTCCACTTT
TRBJ2-1	TRBV20-1	NA	TRBD1	CSAPLGQGNEQFF	TGCAGTGCTCCTTTGGGACAGGGCAATGAGCAGTTCTTC
TRBJ2-3	TRBV19	few	NA	CASSPKGRGNTDTQYF	TGTGCCAGTAGTCCCAAGGGACGGGGTAACACAGATACGCAGTATTTT
TRBJ2-5	TRBV5-4	NA	TRBD2	CASSDPGLALKTQYF	TGTGCCAGCAGCGACCCGGGACTAGCGTTAAAGACCCAGTACTTC
TRBJ2-5	TRBV12-3/TRBV12-4	medium-sized	NA	CASSFSTETQYF	TGTGCCAGCAGTTTTTCGACGGAGACCCAGTACTTC
TRBJ1-1	TRBV28	few	NA	CASSMTGGTEAFF	TGTGCCAGCAGTATGACAGGAGGGACTGAAGCTTTCTTT
TRBJ2-7	TRBV19	many	NA	CASSVTLEHEQYF	TGTGCCAGTAGTGTGACCTTGGAACACGAGCAGTACTTC
TRBJ2-7	TRBV3-2	NA	NA	CASSQDWAGNEQYF	TGTGCCAGCAGCCAAGACTGGGCAGGGAACGAGCAGTACTTC
TRBJ2-5	TRBV10-3	many	NA	CASRQDGETQYF	TGTGCCTCCAGACAGGACGGGGAGACCCAGTACTTC
TRBJ1-5	TRBV20-1	many	NA	CSARDRARVGQPQHF	TGCAGTGCTAGAGATAGAGCCAGGGTAGGGCAGCCCCAGCATTTT
TRBJ2-1	TRBV11-2	many	NA	CASSLDPGRVILGF	TGTGCCAGCAGCTTAGACCCGGGACGCGTAATCCTGGGTTTC
TRBJ2-7	TRBV7-9	NA	TRBD1	CASAPPGTGTYEQYF	TGTGCCAGCGCCCCCCCCGGGACAGGGACGTACGAGCAGTACTTC
TRBJ1-5	TRBV9	NA	NA	CASSVVRGNQPQHF	TGTGCCAGCAGCGTAGTAAGGGGAAATCAGCCCCAGCATTTT
TRBJ2-3	TRBV20-1	NA	TRBD2	CSTGGLAGGISSTDTQYF	TGCAGTACTGGAGGACTAGCGGGGGGAATTTCTAGCACAGATACGCAGTATTTT
TRBJ2-1	TRBV7-9	NA	NA	CASRINSEQFF	TGTGCCAGCCGTATTAATTCTGAGCAGTTCTTC
TRBJ1-5	TRBV20-1	NA	NA	CSAREGASSNQPQHF	TGCAGTGCTAGAGAGGGAGCATCTAGCAATCAGCCCCAGCATTTT
TRBJ1-3	TRBV6-6	many	TRBD1	CASSTTPGQRKNTIYF	TGTGCCAGCAGCACCACCCCGGGACAGAGGAAAAACACCATATATTTT
TRBJ2-7	TRBV29-1	many	NA	CSVEETLTYEQYF	TGCAGCGTTGAAGAGACCCTTACCTACGAGCAGTACTTC
TRBJ2-1	TRBV7-9	many	NA	CASIHTRGAHYYNEQFF	TGTGCCAGCATCCATACCCGGGGGGCCCACTACTACAATGAGCAGTTCTTC
TRBJ2-7	TRBV7-8	many	NA	CASSLEASSAEQYF	TGTGCCAGCAGCTTAGAGGCTTCTAGCGCCGAGCAGTACTTC
TRBJ2-3	TRBV6-2/TRBV6-3	medium-sized	TRBD2	CASSPPGLAGGPEDTQYF	TGTGCCAGCAGTCCACCGGGACTAGCGGGAGGGCCCGAGGATACGCAGTATTTT